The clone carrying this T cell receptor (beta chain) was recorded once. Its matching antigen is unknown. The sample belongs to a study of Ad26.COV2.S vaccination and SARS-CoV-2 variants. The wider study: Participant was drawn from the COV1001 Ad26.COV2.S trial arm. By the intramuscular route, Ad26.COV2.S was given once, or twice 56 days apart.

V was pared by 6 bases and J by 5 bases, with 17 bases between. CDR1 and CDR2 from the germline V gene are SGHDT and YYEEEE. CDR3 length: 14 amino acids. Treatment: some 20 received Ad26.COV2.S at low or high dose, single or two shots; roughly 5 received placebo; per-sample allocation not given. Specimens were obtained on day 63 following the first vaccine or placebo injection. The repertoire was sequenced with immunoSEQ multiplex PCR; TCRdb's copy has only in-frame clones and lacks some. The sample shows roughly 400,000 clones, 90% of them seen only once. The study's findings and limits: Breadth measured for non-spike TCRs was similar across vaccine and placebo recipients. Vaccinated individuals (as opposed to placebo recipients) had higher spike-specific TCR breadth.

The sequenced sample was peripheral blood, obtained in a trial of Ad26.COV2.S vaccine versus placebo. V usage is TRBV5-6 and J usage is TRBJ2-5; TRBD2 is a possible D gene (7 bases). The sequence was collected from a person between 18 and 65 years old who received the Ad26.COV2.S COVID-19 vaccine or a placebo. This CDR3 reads CASNLIQGGETQYF. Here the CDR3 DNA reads TGTGCCAGCAACCTTATACAGGGAGGGGAGACCCAGTACTTC.